These 32 T cell receptor beta chains were all obtained from the same sample, sequenced in a study of CD8+ T cells in alopecia areata. Following RNA extraction, reverse transcription yielded cDNA that acted as the sequencing template. The data were produced by immunoSEQ multiplex PCR, yet TCRdb's version contains in-frame clones alone and is incomplete. Here the sample spans 150,000 or so clones, more than 75% being singletons. The specimen comprised CD8+ T cells sorted from blood, sampled at week 0. All receptors come from a human donor with alopecia areata.

The count of this clone is one. This chain links TRBV29-1 with TRBJ2-1; D remains ambiguous. Germline CDR1 reads SQVTM; CDR2 reads ANQGSEA. The V end lost 4 bases, the J end lost 5 bases, and 12 bases lay between the germline ends. The CDR3 contains 13 residues. CDR3 amino acids: CSVVAQADNEQFF. In DNA form, the CDR3 reads TGCAGCGTTGTTGCCCAAGCTGACAATGAGCAGTTCTTC.

The V call is TRBV7-3, the J call TRBJ2-7; D may be TRBD1 or TRBD2 (6 bases each). CDR1 is SGHTA, CDR2 FQGTGA, per germline. This CDR3 has 14 residues. The V end was cut by 5 bases, the J end by 3 bases, with 14 bases between. CDR3 nucleotides: TGTGCCAGCAGCCTTGAGGGGGGTGGCTACGAGCAGTACTTC. This sequence encodes CASSLEGGGYEQYF.

A few counts support this clone. V and J are TRBV6-1 and TRBJ2-3; 8 bases are a match to TRBD1. This CDR3 region has 15 residues. Losses at the gene ends were 6 bases for V and 6 bases for J; bases not matched to a gene: 11. CDR1 MNHNS and CDR2 SASEGT come from the germline V gene. For the CDR3, the DNA is TGTGCCAGCAGAACACGGGACAGGTGGGAGGATACGCAGTATTTT. This encodes CASRTRDRWEDTQYF.

This clone has a handful of counts. This chain connects TRBV10-3 to TRBJ2-7; D is ambiguous. V dropped 10 bases and J dropped 2 bases, with 12 bases sitting between them. Germline loops: CDR1 ENHRY, CDR2 SYGVKD. The CDR3 has 12 amino acids. The CDR3 loop is CATRPEAYEQYF. As DNA, the CDR3 is TGTGCCACCCGACCAGAGGCCTACGAGCAGTACTTC.

V usage is TRBV7-9 and J usage is TRBJ2-7; 10 nucleotides align to TRBD2. The germline V gene encodes CDR1 SEHNR and CDR2 FQNEAQ (reference sequence). This CDR3 contains 16 residues. With 5 bases clipped from V and 4 bases from J, the junction kept 11 bases outside the gene matches. The CDR3 DNA is TGTGCCAGCAGCCCCCTCACTAGCGGGATTTCTTACGAGCAGTACTTC. It specifies CASSPLTSGISYEQYF.

The chain joins TRBV27 to TRBJ2-1, with 11 bases fitting TRBD2. In germline, CDR1 is MNHEY, CDR2 SMNVEV (reference sequence). The CDR3 totals 16 residues. Unmatched junction bases numbered 9, after V lost 2 bases and J lost 9 bases. The CDR3 reads CASSLGATSGTFEQFF. CDR3 DNA sequence: TGTGCCAGCAGTTTAGGAGCGACTAGCGGGACTTTTGAGCAGTTCTTC.

V gene TRBV2 combines with J gene TRBJ2-7; the D gene could be TRBD1 or TRBD2 (5 bases each). There are 15 residues in the CDR3. The V gene lost 8 bases and the J gene lost 2 bases, with 19 bases spanning the gap. Germline values: CDR1 SNHLY, CDR2 FYNNEI. CDR3 in amino acids: CASLRSRDRTYEQYF. CDR3 bases: TGTGCCAGCCTAAGATCCCGGGACCGCACCTACGAGCAGTACTTC.

V gene TRBV5-4 combines with J gene TRBJ2-3; 8 positions agree with TRBD2. The germline V gene encodes CDR1 SGHNT and CDR2 YYREEE (reference sequence). J was trimmed by 2 bases and V by 3 bases; bases with no gene match: 11. The CDR3 extends over 17 amino acids. This CDR3 reads CASSSGWASGYTDTQYF. CDR3 sequence (DNA): TGTGCCAGCAGCTCTGGGTGGGCTAGCGGGTACACAGATACGCAGTATTTT.

The genes are TRBV27 and TRBJ2-3; no firm D call. Germline assignment: CDR1 MNHEY and CDR2 SMNVEV (reference sequence). V gave up 6 bases and J gave up 2 bases, with 9 bases separating them. The CDR3 is 13 residues long. The CDR3 nucleotides read TGTGCCAGCAGCGTTATAGACACAGATACGCAGTATTTT. This translates into CASSVIDTDTQYF.

The chain combines TRBV4-1 with TRBJ2-1, with a possible D match to TRBD2 (7 bases). Per the germline V gene, CDR1 is MGHRA and CDR2 is YSYEKL. The CDR3 is made up of 14 amino acids. With 3 bases removed from V and 6 bases from J, the gap between germline ends came to 12 bases. The CDR3 here is CASSQRGGPNEQFF. As DNA, the CDR3 is TGCGCCAGCAGCCAGAGGGGGGGCCCCAATGAGCAGTTCTTC.

This clone showed up just once. The J gene is TRBJ2-1, the V gene TRBV7-3; D is possibly TRBD2 (7 bases). From germline, CDR1 is SGHTA and CDR2 FQGTGA. The CDR3 spans 17 residues. V was clipped by 3 bases and J by 8 bases, with 23 bases between them. For the CDR3, the DNA is TGTGCCAGCAGCTTGTACCTAGCGGCCCCCTCAGGGGATGAGCAGTTCTTC. Protein sequence: CASSLYLAAPSGDEQFF.

The rearrangement uses TRBV27 and TRBJ2-1, with a possible D match to TRBD1 (6 bases). V gave up 6 bases and J gave up 5 bases, with 11 bases separating them. The CDR3 has 13 amino acids. Germline V CDR1 and CDR2: MNHEY, SMNVEV (reference sequence). The CDR3 bases are TGTGCCAGCAGCCGGGACACCAACAATGAGCAGTTCTTC. This gives the protein CASSRDTNNEQFF.

The CDR3 region is CASSIVSTGTEAFF. The CDR3 region has the DNA TGTGCCAGTAGTATAGTATCCACGGGCACTGAAGCTTTCTTT. The V gene is TRBV19, the J gene TRBJ1-1; D remains ambiguous. The CDR3 contains 14 residues. Germline V CDR1 and CDR2: LNHDA, SQIVND (reference sequence). The V gene lost 1 base and the J gene lost 4 bases, with 10 bases spanning the gap.

The rearrangement uses TRBV5-1 and TRBJ2-7; D is unresolved. The length of the CDR3 is 14 residues. Looked up from germline, CDR1 is SGHRS and CDR2 is YFSETQ. Trimming took 8 bases from V and 1 from J, leaving 16 bases between them. The CDR3, as DNA: TGCGCCAGTACTATGTTTCCAGGTTCCTACGAGCAGTACTTC. It encodes CASTMFPGSYEQYF.

The chain combines TRBV6-5 with TRBJ2-1, with a weak D call TRBD2 (6 bases). This CDR3 is 14 amino acids long. V lost 7 bases and J 5 bases, leaving 15 bases between the germline ends. Germline values: CDR1 MNHEY, CDR2 SVGAGI. The CDR3 sequence is CASTYGGINNEQFF. DNA for the CDR3: TGTGCCAGCACCTATGGGGGGATAAACAATGAGCAGTTCTTC.

The chain has TRBV7-9 and TRBJ2-7; no reliable D call. V was trimmed by 5 bases and J by 6 bases, leaving 8 bases between them. Germline loops: CDR1 SEHNR, CDR2 FQNEAQ (reference sequence). This CDR3 is built from 11 residues. CDR3 in amino acids: CASSPLAEQYF. For the CDR3, the DNA is TGTGCCAGCAGCCCCCTTGCCGAGCAGTACTTC.

V and J are TRBV5-6 and TRBJ2-7; D gene unclear. Germline CDR1 is SGHDT and CDR2 is YYEEEE. This CDR3 spans 12 amino acids. V was shortened by 2 bases and J by 6 bases, with 9 bases between the two germline ends. The CDR3 spells CASSFGPLEQYF. The CDR3 DNA reads as TGTGCCAGCAGCTTCGGCCCCCTCGAGCAGTACTTC.

This rearrangement joins TRBV30 to TRBJ1-4; no reliable D call. Trimming removed 4 bases at V and 5 bases at J, with 8 bases between. The CDR3 has 12 amino acids. Germline V gene lookup returns CDR1 GTSNPN and CDR2 SVGIG (reference sequence). Here the CDR3 reads CAWNSLNEKLFF. The DNA for the CDR3 is TGTGCCTGGAACAGCTTAAATGAAAAACTGTTTTTT.

V gene TRBV4-1 combines with J gene TRBJ2-7; 9 nucleotides align to TRBD2. From germline, CDR1 is MGHRA and CDR2 YSYEKL. This CDR3 spans 15 amino acids. The V and J ends lost 0 bases and 5 bases, in that order; junction bases with no gene match: 5. The CDR3 region is CASSQDWRGGDEQYF. The DNA for the CDR3 is TGCGCCAGCAGCCAAGATTGGCGGGGGGGCGACGAGCAGTACTTC.

This clone was found once. This chain connects TRBV7-9 to TRBJ1-1; a possible D gene is TRBD1 (6 bases). V was pared by 5 bases and J by 3 bases, with 10 bases between. Per germline, CDR1 SEHNR and CDR2 FQNEAQ (reference sequence). This CDR3 has 13 residues. CDR3 protein: CASSIPGDTEAFF. In DNA form, the CDR3 reads TGTGCCAGCAGCATTCCAGGGGACACTGAAGCTTTCTTT.

The CDR3 is CADHLNVYEQYF. In nucleotides, the CDR3 is TGTGCCGACCATTTAAACGTCTACGAGCAGTACTTC. The rearrangement joins TRBV5-5 to TRBJ2-7; no firm D call. Germline V gene lookup returns CDR1 SGHKS and CDR2 YYEKEE (reference sequence). The CDR3 covers 12 residues. Trimming stripped 10 bases from V and 3 bases from J, with 14 bases between.

The chain employs TRBV5-4 and TRBJ1-1, with TRBD1 identical over 7 bases. The CDR3 sequence is 12 residues long. Losses at the gene ends were 2 bases for V and 5 bases for J; bases not matched to a gene: 0. The germline gives CDR1 SGHNT, CDR2 YYREEE (reference sequence). The CDR3 protein is CASSFRGTEAFF. The CDR3 nucleotides read TGTGCCAGCAGCTTCAGGGGGACTGAAGCTTTCTTT.

The count of this clone is one. This rearrangement joins TRBV9 to TRBJ2-7; D is possibly TRBD1 (7 bases). The germline V gene has CDR1 SGDLS and CDR2 YYNGEE. Trimming removed 1 base at V and 3 bases at J, with 17 bases between. This CDR3 comprises 16 residues. The CDR3 protein is CASSVSGGTEFYEQYF. The CDR3 DNA follows: TGTGCCAGCAGCGTATCTGGGGGGACAGAGTTCTACGAGCAGTACTTC. The complete variable domain, with remaining parts taken from reference TRBV9 and TRBJ2-7, reads DSGVTQTPKHLITATGQRVTLRCSPRSGDLSVYWYQQSLDQGLQFLIQYYNGEERAKGNILERFSAQQFPDLHSELNLSSLELGDSALYFCASSVSGGTEFYEQYFGPGTRLTVT.

A few counts support this clone. V and J are TRBV4-1 and TRBJ2-1; perhaps TRBD1 as D (5 bases). The CDR3 totals 15 residues. V was clipped by 7 bases and J by 0 bases, with 13 bases between them. CDR1 and CDR2 from the germline V gene are MGHRA and YSYEKL. In DNA, the CDR3 is TGCGCCAGCACCGCCAGGGCGAGCTCCTACAATGAGCAGTTCTTC. Translated: CASTARASSYNEQFF.

The rearrangement links TRBV29-1 to TRBJ2-1; D is undetermined. The CDR3 extends over 10 amino acids. CDR1 is SQVTM, CDR2 ANQGSEA, per germline. Trimming removed 5 bases at V and 8 bases at J, with 7 bases between. CDR3 amino acids: CSVFWDEQFF. The CDR3 DNA reads TGCAGCGTTTTTTGGGATGAGCAGTTCTTC.

V gene TRBV29-1 combines with J gene TRBJ2-1, with 9 bases matching TRBD1. Germline assignment: CDR1 SQVTM and CDR2 ANQGSEA. The CDR3 sequence is 15 residues long. The V segment lost 8 bases and the J segment 9 bases; nucleotides outside the gene matches: 17. The CDR3 DNA reads TGCAGCCACAAAATAAACAGGGGGCTCTTGGGTGAGCAGTTCTTC. Protein product: CSHKINRGLLGEQFF.

Comment on this clone: Other DNA sequences in the sample encode the same CDR3. This chain links TRBV27 with TRBJ2-7; D perhaps matches TRBD1 (6 bases). The length of the CDR3 is 13 residues. The germline V and J ends were trimmed by 6 bases and 1 base, with 10 bases remaining between them. The germline V gene encodes CDR1 MNHEY and CDR2 SMNVEV (reference sequence). CDR3 in DNA: TGTGCCAGCAGCCCAGGGGCATCCTACGAGCAGTACTTC. This translates into CASSPGASYEQYF.

CDR3 sequence: CASSLFEVASTDTQYF. The CDR3 nucleotides read TGTGCCAGCAGCTTATTCGAGGTTGCTAGCACAGATACGCAGTATTTT. The chain recombines TRBV7-3 with TRBJ2-3; D remains ambiguous. From germline, CDR1 is SGHTA and CDR2 FQGTGA. V shed 2 bases and J shed 0 bases, with 12 bases lying between them. This CDR3 is 16 amino acids long. The full variable domain, with the rest looked up from reference TRBV7-3 and TRBJ2-3, is GAGVSQTPSNKVTEKGKYVELRCDPISGHTALYWYRQSLGQGPEFLIYFQGTGAADDSGLPNDRFFAVRPEGSVSTLKIQRTERGDSAVYLCASSLFEVASTDTQYFGPGTRLTVL.

The table lists this clone with a few counts. The rearrangement joins TRBV7-9 to TRBJ2-1; D gene ambiguous. CDR1 SEHNR and CDR2 FQNEAQ come from the germline V gene (reference sequence). The CDR3 contains 11 residues. Trimming removed 2 bases at V and 8 bases at J, with 4 bases between. The CDR3 loop reads CASSLNHEQFF. The CDR3 coding sequence is TGTGCCAGCAGCTTAAACCATGAGCAGTTCTTC.

The chain is built from TRBV7-3 and TRBJ1-1; D gene uncertain. In germline, CDR1 is SGHTA, CDR2 FQGTGA. The germline V and J ends were trimmed by 2 bases and 1 base, with 5 bases remaining between them. The CDR3 loop spans 13 amino acids. CDR3 in amino acids: CASSLLSNTEAFF. CDR3 sequence (DNA): TGTGCCAGCAGCTTACTTTCGAACACTGAAGCTTTCTTT.

This chain uses TRBV30 with TRBJ1-4, with D possibly TRBD1 on 5 matching bases. V lost 1 base and J 3 bases, leaving 27 bases between the germline ends. Germline CDR1 and CDR2: GTSNPN and SVGIG (reference sequence). The CDR3 contains 20 residues. The CDR3, as DNA: TGTGCCTGGAGTGACCCTAGCTCAGGGCATCCGTTGAGGGCTAATGAAAAACTGTTTTTT. Its translation is CAWSDPSSGHPLRANEKLFF. Together with reference TRBV30 and TRBJ1-4, the CDR3 gives the full variable domain: SQTIHQWPATLVQPVGSPLSLECTVEGTSNPNLYWYRQAAGRGLQLLFYSVGIGQISSEVPQNLSASRPQDRQFILSSKKLLLSDSGFYLCAWSDPSSGHPLRANEKLFFGSGTQLSVL.

The rearrangement joins TRBV5-1 to TRBJ2-7, with a weak D call TRBD2 (6 bases). V dropped 6 bases and J dropped 4 bases, with 17 bases sitting between them. The CDR3 is made up of 14 amino acids. The germline gives CDR1 SGHRS, CDR2 YFSETQ. DNA for the CDR3: TGCGCCAGCACCAGTGGGACTGAAGAATACGAGCAGTACTTC. Amino acids: CASTSGTEEYEQYF.